This entry lists 19 T cell receptor beta chains sequenced from one sample in a study of shared clonotypes between healthy human individuals. Assay: immunoSEQ multiplex PCR; the TCRdb copy retains only in-frame clones and omits some. The table has 2 million or so clones, about 94% seen once. Naivety among CD8 cells was defined by CD45RO negativity and positive CCR7 selection, thereby excluding terminally differentiated effector memory CD45RA+ cells. Material: naive CD8+ T cells sorted from blood. The source of these receptors is a man younger than 30 in good health.

CDR3 DNA: TGTGCCAGCAGTGACTCGATGGACGGTGAAGCAGATACGCAGTATTTT. Translating gives CASSDSMDGEADTQYF. The chain employs TRBV6-4 and TRBJ2-3; D unresolved. The V and J ends lost 0 bases and 4 bases respectively, with 14 bases between them. Germline V lookup: CDR1 MRHNA, CDR2 SNTAGT. This CDR3 spans 16 amino acids.

This clone was observed a handful of times. The same CDR3 is also encoded by other DNA sequences in this sample. CDR3 bases: TGTGCCAGCAGTCTATCCGGGACCGCCTACGAGCAGTACTTC. It specifies CASSLSGTAYEQYF. The chain employs TRBV6-5 and TRBJ2-7; D may match TRBD1 or TRBD2 (5 bases each). From germline, CDR1 is MNHEY and CDR2 SVGAGI. The V gene lost 5 bases and the J gene lost 2 bases, with 13 bases spanning the gap. This CDR3 comprises 14 residues.

This clone was counted a single time. CDR3 in amino acids: CASGGGSGDTQYF. The CDR3 bases are TGTGCCAGCGGTGGCGGGAGCGGAGATACGCAGTATTTT. The V gene is TRBV2, the J gene TRBJ2-3; 7 positions agree with TRBD2. Per the germline V gene, CDR1 is SNHLY and CDR2 is FYNNEI. V shed 8 bases and J 5 bases; nucleotides not matched to a gene: 7. The CDR3 covers 13 residues.

V gene TRBV5-4 combines with J gene TRBJ1-5; the D gene is possibly TRBD1 (5 bases). Germline loops: CDR1 SGHNT, CDR2 YYREEE (reference sequence). The CDR3 has 14 amino acids. Trimming stripped 0 bases from V and 3 bases from J, with 7 bases between. CDR3 protein: CASSLEGTNQPQHF. CDR3 nucleotides: TGTGCCAGCAGCTTGGAGGGGACCAATCAGCCCCAGCATTTT.

On this clone: This specimen includes other DNA sequences encoding the same CDR3. The chain carries TRBV27 and TRBJ1-2, with 8 positions matching TRBD1. Germline values: CDR1 MNHEY, CDR2 SMNVEV (reference sequence). This CDR3 is 13 amino acids long. V shed 4 bases, J shed 4 bases, and the junction held 2 bases outside the gene matches. This chain's CDR3 is CASSSTGAYGYTF. The CDR3 nucleotides read TGTGCCAGCAGTTCGACAGGGGCCTATGGCTACACCTTC.

The chain joins TRBV4-2 to TRBJ2-2; D not resolved. Per the germline V gene, CDR1 is LGHNA and CDR2 is YNFKEQ. Between the trimmed V and J ends, which lost 2 bases and 6 bases, there was a span of 4 bases. The length of the CDR3 is 12 residues. The CDR3 spells CASSQTPGELFF. CDR3 DNA sequence: TGTGCCAGCAGCCAAACCCCCGGGGAGCTGTTTTTT.

The chain is built from TRBV29-1 and TRBJ2-7, with TRBD2 identical over 14 bases. The CDR3 loop spans 14 amino acids. J gave up 3 bases and V 6 bases, and 4 bases lay outside the gene matches. Germline CDR1 and CDR2: SQVTM and ANQGSEA. The CDR3 coding sequence is TGCAGCGTAGGGGGACTAGCGGGAGTCTACGAGCAGTACTTC. Its translation is CSVGGLAGVYEQYF.

A word on this clone: Other DNA sequences in the sample encode the same CDR3. This chain uses TRBV2 with TRBJ2-5; 11 positions agree with TRBD2. J gave up 0 bases and V 6 bases, and 0 bases lay outside the gene matches. CDR3 length: 14 residues. Germline V lookup: CDR1 SNHLY, CDR2 FYNNEI. CDR3 nucleotide sequence: TGTGCCAGCAGGGGACTAGCGGACCAAGAGACCCAGTACTTC. It yields the protein CASRGLADQETQYF.

The chain is built from TRBV6-1 and TRBJ1-2; no reliable D call. V shed 6 bases and J shed 2 bases, with 10 bases lying between them. The germline V gene has CDR1 MNHNS and CDR2 SASEGT. CDR3 size: 13 residues. The CDR3 here is CASREVVNYGYTF. Written as DNA, the CDR3 is TGTGCCAGCAGGGAGGTAGTGAACTATGGCTACACCTTC.

The chain has TRBV30 and TRBJ1-1; possibly TRBD1 for D (6 bases). V was cut by 0 bases and J by 5 bases, with 16 bases left in between. Germline V gene data show CDR1 as GTSNPN and CDR2 as SVGIG (reference sequence). The CDR3 is made up of 15 amino acids. This chain's CDR3 is CAWSVGVGASTEAFF. The CDR3 nucleotides read TGTGCCTGGAGTGTAGGGGTGGGGGCGTCGACTGAAGCTTTCTTT.

In DNA, the CDR3 is TGCGCCAGCCCCCAAGGCGTTTGGCGGTTTAATGAAAAACTGTTTTTT. As protein: CASPQGVWRFNEKLFF. The chain links TRBV10-1 to TRBJ1-4; D gene ambiguous. The CDR3 has 16 residues. In germline, CDR1 is WNHNN, CDR2 SYGVQD (reference sequence). V lost 8 bases and J 4 bases, leaving 20 bases between the germline ends.

V usage is TRBV9 and J usage is TRBJ1-6; weak D call: TRBD1 (5 bases). From germline, CDR1 is SGDLS and CDR2 YYNGEE. The V gene lost 1 base and the J gene lost 9 bases, with 17 bases spanning the gap. The CDR3 sequence is 16 residues long. CDR3 DNA: TGTGCCAGCAGCGTAAACCCGGACAAGGCTAGTTCACCCCTCCACTTT. Amino acids: CASSVNPDKASSPLHF.

V and J are TRBV7-9 and TRBJ2-7; 9 nucleotides match TRBD2. The CDR3 contains 15 residues. Germline CDR1 is SEHNR and CDR2 is FQNEAQ (reference sequence). Trimming removed 2 bases from V and 0 bases from J; junction bases left unmatched: 2. CDR3 bases: TGTGCCAGCAGCTTAATTAGCGGGAGCTCCTACGAGCAGTACTTC. Encoded protein: CASSLISGSSYEQYF.

The chain is built from TRBV6-1 and TRBJ2-7, with no clear D. Per germline, CDR1 MNHNS and CDR2 SASEGT. The CDR3 is made up of 11 amino acids. Trimming took 6 bases from V and 3 from J, leaving 6 bases between them. The CDR3 nucleotides are TGTGCCAGCAGGGTATTCTACGAGCAGTACTTC. Translating gives CASRVFYEQYF.

Of note for this clone: This specimen includes other DNA sequences encoding the same CDR3. The chain couples TRBV11-3 to TRBJ2-3; no clear D. The CDR3 totals 13 residues. Per the germline V gene, CDR1 is SGHNT and CDR2 is YENEEA. Between the trimmed V and J ends, which lost 0 bases and 6 bases, there was a span of 7 bases. The CDR3 bases are TGTGCCAGCAGCTTAGATCCGCGGGATACGCAGTATTTT. It codes for CASSLDPRDTQYF.

The count of this clone is one. V is TRBV7-2 and J is TRBJ1-5; 7 nucleotides match TRBD1. This CDR3 is 17 amino acids long. V lost 5 bases to trimming and J lost 6 bases; unmatched junction nucleotides: 16. The germline V gene encodes CDR1 SGHTA and CDR2 FQGNSA. Written as DNA, the CDR3 is TGTGCCAGCAGCCCCCTATTGTGGTCCAGGGGGGTTCAGCCCCAGCATTTT. This encodes CASSPLLWSRGVQPQHF. The entire variable domain, with the rest obtained from reference TRBV7-2 and TRBJ1-5, is as follows: GAGVSQSPSNKVTEKGKDVELRCDPISGHTALYWYRQSLGQGLEFLIYFQGNSAPDKSGLPSDRFSAERTGGSVSTLTIQRTQQEDSAVYLCASSPLLWSRGVQPQHFGDGTRLSIL.

V and J are TRBV7-9 and TRBJ2-5, with TRBD2 identical over 10 bases. V was clipped by 5 bases and J by 0 bases; unmatched bases: 3. CDR1 and CDR2 from the germline V gene are SEHNR and FQNEAQ (reference sequence). This CDR3 is built from 15 residues. The CDR3 DNA sequence: TGTGCCAGCAGCATTAGCGGGGGGTACCAAGAGACCCAGTACTTC. It specifies CASSISGGYQETQYF. Full variable domain (remainder filled in from reference TRBV7-9 and TRBJ2-5): DTGVSQNPRHKITKRGQNVTFRCDPISEHNRLYWYRQTLGQGPEFLTYFQNEAQLEKSRLLSDRFSAERPKGSFSTLEIQRTEQGDSAMYLCASSISGGYQETQYFGPGTRLLVL.

The chain is built from TRBV27 and TRBJ2-6; D not resolved. Germline V gives CDR1 MNHEY, CDR2 SMNVEV (reference sequence). The CDR3 has 16 residues. Trimming left V 4 bases short and J 0 bases short, with 10 bases between. Written as DNA, the CDR3 is TGTGCCAGCAGTTCTTCCAGTTTCTCTGGGGCCAACGTCCTGACTTTC. Protein product: CASSSSSFSGANVLTF.

The CDR3 nucleotides read TGTGCCAGCAGCACGGGAACTGGACAGCAAGAGACCCAGTACTTC. It encodes CASSTGTGQQETQYF. The J gene is TRBJ2-5, the V gene TRBV7-9; a possible D gene is TRBD1 (6 bases). Trimming took off 5 bases at V and 2 bases at J, with 15 bases between the two ends. Germline CDR1 reads SEHNR; CDR2 reads FQNEAQ (reference sequence). This CDR3 is built from 15 residues.